This entry describes one TCR beta chain. Germline assignment: CDR1 MGHRA and CDR2 YSYEKL. CDR3 length equals 17 residues. The V and J ends lost 3 bases and 4 bases, in that order; junction bases with no gene match: 14. Profiling relied on immunoSEQ multiplex PCR, and the TCRdb table lists in-frame clones only, not all of them. The sample carries 95,000 to 120,000 clones, 70% to 85% recorded once. The data derive from a study of control samples from healthy donors and cancer patients. The TCR comes from a young man in good health. The material sequenced was blood. The rearrangement links TRBV4-1 to TRBJ2-7; the match to TRBD1 covers 8 bases. The CDR3 loop is CASSQAPTGDAVYEQYF. As DNA, the CDR3 is TGCGCCAGCAGCCAGGCCCCGACAGGGGATGCGGTATACGAGCAGTACTTC.